These 27 T cell receptor beta chains were sequenced from one sample in a study of shared clonotypes between healthy human individuals. The method was immunoSEQ multiplex PCR; TCRdb's version includes in-frame clones alone and lacks a portion of them. Among millions of clones, approximately 93% were seen once, and the ten largest hold 0.39%. The sample was naive CD4+ T cells from PBMCs. Noted subset: CD45RA+ positively selected. Every receptor here comes from a man between 18 and 35 years old in good health. Some clones in this sample may be carry-over from other donors' samples.

V usage is TRBV28 and J usage is TRBJ1-4; D is undetermined. The V gene's germline CDR1 is MDHEN and CDR2 SYDVKM. This CDR3 comprises 15 residues. V shed 2 bases and J shed 3 bases, with 10 bases lying between them. CDR3 bases: TGTGCCAGCAGTTTAGGCCGGGGTTCTAATGAAAAACTGTTTTTT. Translated, it gives CASSLGRGSNEKLFF.

The chain has TRBV7-8 and TRBJ1-4; D is perhaps TRBD1 (5 bases). V was trimmed by 8 bases and J by 7 bases, leaving 20 bases between them. Germline loops: CDR1 SGHVS, CDR2 FQNEAQ. CDR3 size: 15 residues. The CDR3 bases are TGTGCCAGCGGCAAAACAGGCTCTTGGGGTGAAAAACTGTTTTTT. It encodes CASGKTGSWGEKLFF.

V gene TRBV2 combines with J gene TRBJ1-4; D gene uncertain. CDR3 length equals 13 residues. Deletions cut 8 bases from V and 8 bases from J, with 15 bases between. CDR1 and CDR2 from the germline V gene are SNHLY and FYNNEI. CDR3 sequence (DNA): TGTGCCAGCGGGCAGGCCCCCTGGGAAAAACTGTTTTTT. Protein: CASGQAPWEKLFF.

V usage is TRBV27 and J usage is TRBJ1-3; 10 nucleotides match TRBD1. CDR1 is MNHEY and CDR2 is SMNVEV in the germline V gene (reference sequence). The CDR3 totals 16 residues. V dropped 4 bases and J dropped 3; count of bases not matched to a gene: 6. The CDR3 sequence is CASSSIDRGLGNTIYF. The DNA of the CDR3 is TGTGCCAGCAGTTCAATCGACAGGGGGCTTGGAAACACCATATATTTT.

This clone was counted between two and nine times. The rearrangement uses TRBV6-1 and TRBJ1-5, with a possible D match to TRBD1 (5 bases). Germline V gene sequence: CDR1 MNHNS, CDR2 SASEGT. This CDR3 has 14 amino acids. V lost 7 bases and J lost 2, with 12 bases in between. CDR3 in amino acids: CASTSGGGNQPQHF. The CDR3 DNA sequence: TGTGCCAGCACCTCAGGAGGGGGCAATCAGCCCCAGCATTTT.

This clone appeared once. The genes are TRBV7-2 and TRBJ2-1; TRBD2 matches at 7 bases. CDR3 length: 16 amino acids. The V gene end was trimmed by 5 bases and the J gene end by 8 bases; junction bases not matched to a gene: 15. Per germline, CDR1 SGHTA and CDR2 FQGNSA. The CDR3 spells CASSEQPAGPGDEQFF. For the CDR3, the DNA is TGTGCCAGCAGCGAGCAACCAGCGGGACCAGGAGATGAGCAGTTCTTC.

The chain is built from TRBV2 and TRBJ2-3, with a possible D match to TRBD2 (6 bases). In germline, CDR1 is SNHLY, CDR2 FYNNEI. Trimming removed 7 bases at V and 5 bases at J, with 7 bases between. There are 11 residues in the CDR3. The CDR3 nucleotides are TGTGCCAGCATCGGGAGAGATACGCAGTATTTT. It is translated as CASIGRDTQYF.

Of note for this clone: The sample contains more than one DNA sequence encoding this CDR3. V usage is TRBV15 and J usage is TRBJ2-2; D unresolved. Germline CDR1 LNHNV, CDR2 YYDKDF (reference sequence). The CDR3 runs to 12 residues. Trimming shortened V by 3 bases and J by 5 bases, and 4 bases separated the two germline ends. This chain's CDR3 is CATSRDTGELFF. In DNA form, the CDR3 reads TGTGCCACCAGCAGGGATACCGGGGAGCTGTTTTTT.

The chain joins TRBV5-1 to TRBJ2-7, with D possibly being TRBD1 (5 bases). Germline CDR1 is SGHRS and CDR2 is YFSETQ. V shed 4 bases and J shed 0 bases, with 11 bases lying between them. CDR3 length: 14 amino acids. The CDR3 region has the DNA TGCGCCAGCAGCCCGGACATCGTCTCCTACGAGCAGTACTTC. Its protein is CASSPDIVSYEQYF.

The DNA of the CDR3 is TGTGCCAGCAGCACAGCCGCGGGGGGGCGCTACAATGAGCAGTTCTTC. This codes for CASSTAAGGRYNEQFF. The chain employs TRBV28 and TRBJ2-1, with 9 bases lining up with TRBD2. The CDR3 runs 16 residues. V lost 6 bases and J lost 3; bases outside the gene matches: 9. Germline CDR1 reads MDHEN; CDR2 reads SYDVKM.

With regard to this clone: The same CDR3 also results from other DNA sequences found in this sample. The chain couples TRBV28 to TRBJ2-7, with D unresolved. The CDR3 consists of 12 residues. The V end lost 4 bases, the J end lost 4 bases, and 8 bases lay between the germline ends. Germline V CDR1 and CDR2: MDHEN, SYDVKM. CDR3 coding DNA: TGTGCCAGCAGTTCCTCCATTTACGAGCAGTACTTC. This gives the protein CASSSSIYEQYF.

The V and J genes are TRBV9 and TRBJ2-1, with D possibly being TRBD2 (6 bases). The germline V and J ends were trimmed by 0 bases and 4 bases, with 14 bases remaining between them. Germline-derived CDR1 and CDR2 are SGDLS and YYNGEE. The CDR3 totals 16 residues. The CDR3 DNA reads TGTGCCAGCAGCGTAGACCCGGGACTGGATTACAATGAGCAGTTCTTC. It is translated as CASSVDPGLDYNEQFF.

The V and J genes are TRBV5-1 and TRBJ2-2; TRBD2 aligns across 8 bases. Losses at the gene ends were 1 base for V and 6 bases for J; bases not matched to a gene: 5. The CDR3 loop spans 15 amino acids. Germline assignment: CDR1 SGHRS and CDR2 YFSETQ. CDR3 DNA: TGCGCCAGCAGCTTGTCGGGACTAGTTGCCGGGGAGCTGTTTTTT. Translation: CASSLSGLVAGELFF.

This chain links TRBV7-9 with TRBJ1-1; the D gene is possibly TRBD1 (6 bases). The CDR3 sequence is 14 residues long. Deletions cut 0 bases from V and 5 bases from J, with 10 bases between. CDR1 and CDR2 (germline): SEHNR, FQNEAQ (reference sequence). DNA of the CDR3: TGTGCCAGCAGCTTAGCGGCAGGGGTTACTGAAGCTTTCTTT. Residues: CASSLAAGVTEAFF. Filled out from reference TRBV7-9 and TRBJ1-1, the complete variable domain reads DTGVSQNPRHKITKRGQNVTFRCDPISEHNRLYWYRQTLGQGPEFLTYFQNEAQLEKSRLLSDRFSAERPKGSFSTLEIQRTEQGDSAMYLCASSLAAGVTEAFFGQGTRLTVV.

This chain joins TRBV11-3 and TRBJ2-1, with 11 bases lining up with TRBD2. Germline lookup yields CDR1 SGHNT and CDR2 YENEEA. The CDR3 contains 15 residues. V dropped 1 base and J dropped 7; count of bases not matched to a gene: 3. The CDR3 sequence is CASSLVLAGENEQFF. DNA for the CDR3: TGTGCCAGCAGCTTAGTACTAGCGGGGGAGAATGAGCAGTTCTTC.

This chain uses TRBV11-1 with TRBJ2-7, with TRBD1 matching over 9 bases. The CDR3 has 15 residues. V lost 1 base to trimming and J lost 7 bases; unmatched junction nucleotides: 8. Germline V lookup: CDR1 SGHAT, CDR2 FQDESV (reference sequence). DNA of the CDR3: TGTGCCAGCAGCTTAGACGTGGGACAGGGTAAAGAGCAGTACTTC. Translation gives CASSLDVGQGKEQYF. The variable domain in full, with the rest retrieved from reference TRBV11-1 and TRBJ2-7, is EAEVAQSPRYKITEKSQAVAFWCDPISGHATLYWYRQILGQGPELLVQFQDESVVDDSQLPKDRFSAERLKGVDSTLKIQPAELGDSAMYLCASSLDVGQGKEQYFGPGTRLTVT.

The chain couples TRBV28 to TRBJ2-7, with D tentatively TRBD1 or TRBD2 (5 bases each). The CDR3 contains 14 residues. The V end was cut by 6 bases, the J end by 1 base, with 13 bases between. Germline lookup yields CDR1 MDHEN and CDR2 SYDVKM. The chain's CDR3 is CASSQPGRSYEQYF. The CDR3 coding sequence is TGTGCCAGCAGCCAGCCGGGACGATCCTACGAGCAGTACTTC.

J is TRBJ1-5 and V is TRBV5-5, with D possibly being TRBD1 (5 bases). CDR1 SGHKS and CDR2 YYEKEE come from the germline V gene (reference sequence). V was cut by 4 bases and J by 7 bases, with 21 bases left in between. The CDR3 is 16 residues long. This chain's CDR3 is CASSQTGTREGQPQHF. The CDR3 nucleotides are TGTGCCAGCAGCCAGACCGGGACCCGGGAGGGACAGCCCCAGCATTTT.

V usage is TRBV5-4 and J usage is TRBJ2-3, with 7 bases matching TRBD1. Germline V gene lookup returns CDR1 SGHNT and CDR2 YYREEE (reference sequence). With V trimmed by 0 bases and J by 3 bases, 4 bases remained unmatched. This CDR3 has 15 amino acids. The CDR3 region is CASSLATGETDTQYF. CDR3 nucleotides: TGTGCCAGCAGCTTGGCAACAGGGGAGACAGATACGCAGTATTTT.

J is TRBJ1-1 and V is TRBV19, with 7 nucleotides matching TRBD1. Germline CDR1 reads LNHDA; CDR2 reads SQIVND (reference sequence). The CDR3 is made up of 15 amino acids. V lost 4 bases to trimming and J lost 6 bases; unmatched junction nucleotides: 11. The CDR3 nucleotides are TGTGCCAGTAGTACCCCGAAAGGGGGCTGGGCTGAAGCTTTCTTT. As protein: CASSTPKGGWAEAFF.

This clone was observed a few times. This CDR3 is also generated by other DNA sequences in the sample. This chain connects TRBV7-3 to TRBJ2-1; 8 bases agree with TRBD2. V was pared by 2 bases and J by 5 bases, with 5 bases of the junction left unmatched. Germline V CDR1 and CDR2: SGHTA, FQGTGA. The CDR3 spans 15 residues. Here the CDR3 reads CASSLGLAGNNEQFF. The CDR3 DNA is TGTGCCAGCAGCTTAGGGCTAGCGGGTAACAATGAGCAGTTCTTC.

This rearrangement joins TRBV10-3 to TRBJ1-2; TRBD1 is a possible D gene (6 bases). Germline CDR1 reads ENHRY; CDR2 reads SYGVKD. CDR3 length: 13 amino acids. CDR3 region: CTPGVGGPDGYTF. DNA of the CDR3: TGTACCCCGGGGGTAGGGGGGCCCGATGGCTACACCTTC.

The chain carries TRBV2 and TRBJ2-1; the D is unclear. This CDR3 comprises 19 residues. V lost 0 bases to trimming and J lost 2 bases, with 20 bases between them. The V gene's germline CDR1 is SNHLY and CDR2 FYNNEI. In DNA form, the CDR3 reads TGTGCCAGCAGTGAAGCGAGGTCTAGTTGGCGACTTCCCTACAATGAGCAGTTCTTC. This sequence encodes CASSEARSSWRLPYNEQFF.

This clone was picked up one time. The rearrangement uses TRBV7-2 and TRBJ1-5; a possible D gene is TRBD1 (6 bases). Trimming took off 5 bases at V and 0 bases at J, with 8 bases between the two ends. Germline V gene sequence: CDR1 SGHTA, CDR2 FQGNSA. This CDR3 contains 14 residues. DNA of the CDR3: TGTGCCAGCAGCGGACAGAATAGCAATCAGCCCCAGCATTTT. This translates into CASSGQNSNQPQHF.

V and J are TRBV6-1 and TRBJ1-5; TRBD1 matches at 7 bases. CDR1 and CDR2 (germline): MNHNS, SASEGT. The CDR3 is 14 residues long. J was trimmed by 5 bases and V by 4 bases; bases with no gene match: 5. The CDR3 DNA follows: TGTGCCAGCAGTGGACAGGGCCCCCATCAGCCCCAGCATTTT. Residues: CASSGQGPHQPQHF.

The V call is TRBV7-3, the J call TRBJ2-7, with 9 nucleotides matching TRBD2. CDR1 is SGHTA and CDR2 is FQGTGA in the germline V gene. V trimming: 5 bases; J trimming: 2 bases; junction bases outside the gene matches: 10. This CDR3 is 16 amino acids long. CDR3 sequence (DNA): TGTGCCAGCAGCCCCCGCGGGGGGGCGGGAGCCTACGAGCAGTACTTC. This encodes CASSPRGGAGAYEQYF.

The rearrangement joins TRBV5-4 to TRBJ2-1, with 10 bases lining up with TRBD1. The germline CDR1 and CDR2 sequences are SGHNT and YYREEE (reference sequence). The CDR3 is 15 residues long. Trimming removed 4 bases from V and 4 bases from J; junction bases left unmatched: 5. The CDR3 DNA reads as TGTGCCAGCAGCCCCGGGACAGGGGCGTACAATGAGCAGTTCTTC. This sequence encodes CASSPGTGAYNEQFF.